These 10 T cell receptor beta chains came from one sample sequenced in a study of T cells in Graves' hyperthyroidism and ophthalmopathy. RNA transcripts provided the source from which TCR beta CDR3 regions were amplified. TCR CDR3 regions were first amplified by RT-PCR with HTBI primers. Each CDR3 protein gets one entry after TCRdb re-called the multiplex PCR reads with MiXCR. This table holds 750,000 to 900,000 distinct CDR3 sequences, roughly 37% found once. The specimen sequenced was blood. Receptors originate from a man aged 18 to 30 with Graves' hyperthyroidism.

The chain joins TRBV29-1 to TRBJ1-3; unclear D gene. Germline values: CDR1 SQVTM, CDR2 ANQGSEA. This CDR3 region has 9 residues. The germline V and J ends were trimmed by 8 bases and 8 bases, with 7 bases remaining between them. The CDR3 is CSTTDTIYF. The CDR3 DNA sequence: TGCAGCACGACGGACACCATATATTTT. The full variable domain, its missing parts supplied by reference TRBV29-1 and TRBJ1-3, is SAVISQKPSRDICQRGTSLTIQCQVDSQVTMMFWYRQQPGQSLTLIATANQGSEATYESGFVIDKFPISRPNLTFSTLTVSNMSPEDSSIYLCSTTDTIYFGEGSWLTVV.

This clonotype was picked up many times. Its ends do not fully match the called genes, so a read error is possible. In nucleotides, the CDR3 is TGTGCCAGCAGCATAGCCCCATCGTACGAGCAGTACTTC. Amino acids: CASSIAPSYEQYF. This chain joins TRBV7-9 and TRBJ2-7; D gene unclear. This CDR3 spans 13 amino acids. Germline CDR1 and CDR2: SEHNR and FQNEAQ (reference sequence). The full variable domain, completed using reference TRBV7-9 and TRBJ2-7, is DTGVSQNPRHKITKRGQNVTFRCDPISEHNRLYWYRQTLGQGPEFLTYFQNEAQLEKSRLLSDRFSAERPKGSFSTLEIQRTEQGDSAMYLCASSIAPSYEQYFGPGTRLTVT.

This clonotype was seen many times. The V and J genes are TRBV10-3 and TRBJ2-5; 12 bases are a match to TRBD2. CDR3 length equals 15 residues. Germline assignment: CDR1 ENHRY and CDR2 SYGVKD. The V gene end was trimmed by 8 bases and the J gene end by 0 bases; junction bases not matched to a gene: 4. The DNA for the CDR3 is TGTGCCATCGCCAGGACTAGCGGGAACCAAGAGACCCAGTACTTC. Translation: CAIARTSGNQETQYF.

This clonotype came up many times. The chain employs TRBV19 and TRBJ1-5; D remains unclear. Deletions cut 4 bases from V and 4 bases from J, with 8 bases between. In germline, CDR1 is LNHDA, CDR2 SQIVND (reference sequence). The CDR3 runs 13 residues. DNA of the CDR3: TGTGCCAGTAGTACTCGAGGTAATCAGCCCCAGCATTTT. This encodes CASSTRGNQPQHF.

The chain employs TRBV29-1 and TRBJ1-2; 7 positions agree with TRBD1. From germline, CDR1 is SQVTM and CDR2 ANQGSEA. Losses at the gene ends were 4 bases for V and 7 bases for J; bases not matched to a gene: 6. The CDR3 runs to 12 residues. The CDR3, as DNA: TGCAGCGTTGTCAGGGGGGTAGGTGGCTACACCTTC. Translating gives CSVVRGVGGYTF.

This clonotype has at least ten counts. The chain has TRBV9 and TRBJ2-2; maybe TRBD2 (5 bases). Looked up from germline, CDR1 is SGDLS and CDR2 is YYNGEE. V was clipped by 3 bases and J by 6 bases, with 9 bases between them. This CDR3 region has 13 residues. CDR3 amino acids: CASSAQEAGELFF. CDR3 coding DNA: TGTGCCAGCAGCGCGCAGGAGGCCGGGGAGCTGTTTTTT.

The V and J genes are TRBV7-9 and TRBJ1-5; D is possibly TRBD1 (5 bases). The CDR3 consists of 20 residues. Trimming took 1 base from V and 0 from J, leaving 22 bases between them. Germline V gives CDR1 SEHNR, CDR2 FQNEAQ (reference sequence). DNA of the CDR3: TGTGCCAGCAGCTTAGTAGGAGAACAGGACGCGCAATTTAGCAATCAGCCCCAGCATTTT. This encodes CASSLVGEQDAQFSNQPQHF.

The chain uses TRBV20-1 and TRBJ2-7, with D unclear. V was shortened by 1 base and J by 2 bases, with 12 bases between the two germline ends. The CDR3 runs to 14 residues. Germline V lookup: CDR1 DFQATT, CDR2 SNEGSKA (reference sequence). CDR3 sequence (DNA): TGCAGTGCTAGAGCGTTCACAGCAACCTACGAGCAGTACTTC. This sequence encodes CSARAFTATYEQYF.

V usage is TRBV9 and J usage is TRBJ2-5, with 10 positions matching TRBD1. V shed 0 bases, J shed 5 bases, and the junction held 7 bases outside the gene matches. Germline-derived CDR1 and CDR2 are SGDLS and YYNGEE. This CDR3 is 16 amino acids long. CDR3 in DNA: TGTGCCAGCAGCGTAGGGTCCGGGACAGGGGTGGAGACCCAGTACTTC. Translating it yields CASSVGSGTGVETQYF.

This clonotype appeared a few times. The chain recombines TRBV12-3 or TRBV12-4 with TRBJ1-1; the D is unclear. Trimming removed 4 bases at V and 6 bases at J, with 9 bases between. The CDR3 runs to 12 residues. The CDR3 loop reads CASSSFSPEAFF. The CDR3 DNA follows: TGTGCCAGCAGTTCGTTTTCCCCTGAAGCTTTCTTT.